This T cell receptor (beta chain) was retrieved from a study of cytomegalovirus exposure and HLA in healthy donors. Broader study findings: It emerged from a later analysis that several of the most significant clusters appeared to be linked to common viral pathogens.

Use of 60 Vbeta and 13 Jbeta primers characterized the PCR. Here immunoSEQ multiplex PCR was the method, and the copy in TCRdb shows in-frame clones only, minus some. The table gives about 200,000 clones; the top ten clones make up approximately 6.9% of it. About this clone: Its antigen is currently unknown.

The CDR3 has 15 residues. Germline loops: CDR1 SGDLS, CDR2 YYNGEE. V trimming: 4 bases; J trimming: 2 bases; junction bases outside the gene matches: 6. Material for sequencing was PBMCs. This clonotype was obtained from a man aged 25 to 40 in good health and CMV-seronegative. J is TRBJ1-3 and V is TRBV9; 7 bases are a match to TRBD1. The CDR3 DNA sequence: TGTGCCAGCAGCCGAACAGGGGAGGCTGGAAACACCATATATTTT. It specifies CASSRTGEAGNTIYF. Full variable domain (remainder filled in from reference TRBV9 and TRBJ1-3): DSGVTQTPKHLITATGQRVTLRCSPRSGDLSVYWYQQSLDQGLQFLIQYYNGEERAKGNILERFSAQQFPDLHSELNLSSLELGDSALYFCASSRTGEAGNTIYFGEGSWLTVV.